The 27 T cell receptor beta chains listed next were all sequenced from one sample in a study of response to subunit inactivated influenza vaccine. Each CDR3 protein gets one entry after TCRdb re-called the RT-PCR reads with MiXCR. The sample carries approximately 160,000 distinct CDR3 sequences, about 10% recorded once. This specimen consisted of CD8+ T cells sorted from PBMCs, obtained around 25 months after vaccination. All receptors derive from a man in his fifties or sixties who received an inactivated influenza vaccine.

V gene TRBV6-1 combines with J gene TRBJ2-2; D is unclear. CDR3 length: 13 amino acids. Germline V CDR1 and CDR2: MNHNS, SASEGT. V lost 9 bases and J lost 4, with 12 bases in between. The CDR3: CASRQAITGELFF. The CDR3 DNA follows: TGTGCCAGTCGACAAGCGATCACCGGGGAGCTGTTTTTT.

There are many counts of this clonotype. The V and J genes are TRBV3-1 and TRBJ2-1, with D hard to call. V shed 0 bases and J shed 4 bases, with 4 bases lying between them. Germline CDR1 is LGHDT and CDR2 is YNNKEL (reference sequence). The CDR3 consists of 13 residues. The CDR3 spells CASSQETYNEQFF. As DNA, the CDR3 is TGTGCCAGCAGCCAAGAAACTTACAATGAGCAGTTCTTC.

The chain recombines TRBV15 with TRBJ2-5, with D perhaps matching TRBD1 (5 bases). Deletions cut 3 bases from V and 1 base from J, with 12 bases between. This CDR3 contains 15 residues. Germline V gene lookup returns CDR1 LNHNV and CDR2 YYDKDF (reference sequence). The CDR3 DNA follows: TGTGCCACCAGCAGTCGTGGCAGGGTCCAAGAGACCCAGTACTTC. Encoded protein: CATSSRGRVQETQYF.

The V and J genes are TRBV28 and TRBJ2-5; no clear D. Germline V gene sequence: CDR1 MDHEN, CDR2 SYDVKM. The CDR3 totals 13 residues. V was trimmed by 1 base and J by 9 bases, leaving 12 bases between them. The CDR3 reads CASSLSERVPQYF. CDR3 coding DNA: TGTGCCAGCAGTTTATCTGAACGAGTACCCCAGTACTTC.

J is TRBJ2-2 and V is TRBV25-1; no clear D gene. Germline assignment: CDR1 MGHDK and CDR2 SYGVNS. V lost 1 base and J 0 bases, leaving 9 bases between the germline ends. CDR3 length equals 16 residues. The DNA for the CDR3 is TGTGCCAGCAGTGAATGGTCAGCGTCGAACACCGGGGAGCTGTTTTTT. This sequence encodes CASSEWSASNTGELFF.

This clonotype has a handful of counts. This rearrangement joins TRBV2 to TRBJ1-5; no definite D call. The CDR3 runs to 14 residues. Trimming cost V 4 bases and J 1 base, with 8 bases left between them. Germline-derived CDR1 and CDR2 are SNHLY and FYNNEI. The DNA for the CDR3 is TGTGCCAGCAGTGGTGGAGGCAGCAATCAGCCCCAGCATTTT. It yields the protein CASSGGGSNQPQHF.

In its sample, this clonotype was seen a few times. J is TRBJ1-2 and V is TRBV6-6; a possible D gene is TRBD1 (5 bases). The germline V and J ends were trimmed by 6 bases and 4 bases, with 9 bases remaining between them. The CDR3 covers 12 residues. Germline loops: CDR1 MNHNY, CDR2 SVGAGI (reference sequence). The DNA for the CDR3 is TGTGCCAGCAGAGAGGGGTTCTATGGCTACACCTTC. Translating it yields CASREGFYGYTF.

This clonotype showed up just a few times. The chain is built from TRBV14 and TRBJ2-5; no definite D call. This CDR3 region has 16 residues. CDR1 and CDR2 from the germline V gene are SGHDN and FVKESK. With 0 bases removed from V and 2 bases from J, the gap between germline ends came to 13 bases. CDR3 nucleotides: TGTGCCAGCAGCCAAGATCCCGAATGGGCACAAGAGACCCAGTACTTC. Protein product: CASSQDPEWAQETQYF. Together with reference TRBV14 and TRBJ2-5, the CDR3 gives the full variable domain: EAGVTQFPSHSVIEKGQTVTLRCDPISGHDNLYWYRRVMGKEIKFLLHFVKESKQDESGMPNNRFLAERTGGTYSTLKVQPAELEDSGVYFCASSQDPEWAQETQYFGPGTRLLVL.

This chain uses TRBV7-8 with TRBJ2-7, with 7 bases aligning to TRBD1. The V gene's germline CDR1 is SGHVS and CDR2 FQNEAQ. V trimming: 5 bases; J trimming: 6 bases; junction bases outside the gene matches: 7. The CDR3 spans 13 residues. The CDR3 DNA sequence: TGTGCCAGCAGCCTGGGACAGCCTGGCGAGCAGTACTTC. Its translation is CASSLGQPGEQYF.

The chain couples TRBV5-1 to TRBJ1-2; no clear D gene. This CDR3 is 13 amino acids long. Germline CDR1 SGHRS, CDR2 YFSETQ. Trimming took off 4 bases at V and 2 bases at J, with 9 bases between the two ends. The CDR3 coding sequence is TGCGCCAGCAGCGAAGACGTAAACTATGGCTACACCTTC. Its translation is CASSEDVNYGYTF.

This clonotype was seen at least ten times. The chain joins TRBV3-1 to TRBJ2-1; 7 bases fit TRBD2. The germline CDR1 and CDR2 sequences are LGHDT and YNNKEL (reference sequence). The CDR3 totals 15 residues. The junction had 2 bases not matched to a gene; V was cut back by 3 bases and J by 0 bases. CDR3 DNA sequence: TGTGCCAGCAGCCAGGGACTAAACTCCTACAATGAGCAGTTCTTC. Amino acid sequence: CASSQGLNSYNEQFF.

This chain uses TRBV4-1 with TRBJ2-4, with 10 bases aligning to TRBD2. The CDR3 runs to 16 residues. The germline gives CDR1 MGHRA, CDR2 YSYEKL. V lost 3 bases and J lost 6; bases outside the gene matches: 8. CDR3 DNA: TGCGCCAGCAGCCATCCCATAGCGGGAGGCGGAAACATTCAGTACTTC. Its protein is CASSHPIAGGGNIQYF.

This chain joins TRBV9 and TRBJ2-1, with 9 nucleotides matching TRBD1. Germline assignment: CDR1 SGDLS and CDR2 YYNGEE. Losses at the gene ends were 3 bases for V and 8 bases for J; bases not matched to a gene: 9. The CDR3 extends over 15 amino acids. The CDR3 coding sequence is TGTGCCAGCAGCGAGGCGGGACAGGGTCTGTATGAGCAGTTCTTC. Protein sequence: CASSEAGQGLYEQFF. Together with reference TRBV9 and TRBJ2-1, the CDR3 gives the full variable domain: DSGVTQTPKHLITATGQRVTLRCSPRSGDLSVYWYQQSLDQGLQFLIQYYNGEERAKGNILERFSAQQFPDLHSELNLSSLELGDSALYFCASSEAGQGLYEQFFGPGTRLTVL.

The chain combines TRBV24-1 with TRBJ1-4; 7 positions agree with TRBD1. Trimming took 4 bases from V and 4 from J; bases not matched to a gene: 8. There are 16 residues in the CDR3. The germline V gene has CDR1 KGHDR and CDR2 SFDVKD. The CDR3 DNA sequence: TGTGCCACCAGTGACCCGTCCGGGACAGATAATGAAAAACTGTTTTTT. Translating it yields CATSDPSGTDNEKLFF.

The rearrangement links TRBV7-3 to TRBJ2-7, with TRBD1 as a possible D gene (7 bases). Trimming shortened V by 0 bases and J by 7 bases, and 10 bases separated the two germline ends. The CDR3 contains 13 residues. CDR1 and CDR2 (germline): SGHTA, FQGTGA. CDR3 coding DNA: TGTGCCAGCAGCTTAACTGCAGGGGGGGAGCAGTACTTC. This encodes CASSLTAGGEQYF.

In this sample, this clonotype turned up many times. The CDR3: CASSLNRDSVFYEQYF. The DNA of the CDR3 is TGTGCCAGCAGTTTAAACCGGGACAGCGTCTTCTACGAGCAGTACTTC. The gene calls are TRBV6-5 and TRBJ2-7; 7 positions agree with TRBD1. Germline CDR1 and CDR2: MNHEY and SVGAGI. This CDR3 is built from 16 residues. The V and J ends lost 4 bases and 3 bases, in that order; junction bases with no gene match: 12.

This clonotype came up a few times. The rearrangement joins TRBV11-2 to TRBJ2-1, with D perhaps matching TRBD2 (6 bases). Germline CDR1 SGHAT, CDR2 FQNNGV. V shed 5 bases and J shed 0 bases, with 11 bases lying between them. This CDR3 is built from 15 residues. CDR3 amino acids: CASSPSASSYNEQFF. The CDR3 nucleotides are TGTGCCAGCAGCCCTAGCGCGAGCTCCTACAATGAGCAGTTCTTC. Together with reference TRBV11-2 and TRBJ2-1, the CDR3 gives the full variable domain: EAGVAQSPRYKIIEKRQSVAFWCNPISGHATLYWYQQILGQGPKLLIQFQNNGVVDDSQLPKDRFSAERLKGVDSTLKIQPAKLEDSAVYLCASSPSASSYNEQFFGPGTRLTVL.

There are many counts of this clonotype. This chain joins TRBV21-1 and TRBJ1-1; the table's D call of TRBD1 was not tested on the DNA. TRBV21-1 is labeled a pseudogene. The CDR3 is made up of 16 amino acids. CDR3 sequence (DNA): TGTGCCAGCAGCAAATTCAATCGGACATTGAACACTGAAGCTTTCTTT. This sequence encodes CASSKFNRTLNTEAFF.

This sequence joins TRBV29-1 and TRBJ1-2; a possible D gene is TRBD1 (6 bases). Germline loops: CDR1 SQVTM, CDR2 ANQGSEA. The CDR3 length is 13 residues. The V end lost 0 bases, the J end lost 5 bases, and 10 bases lay between the germline ends. The DNA of the CDR3 is TGCAGCGTTGAAGAATTGACAGGTTATGGCTACACCTTC. Translating it yields CSVEELTGYGYTF.

This clonotype appeared a few times. The chain links TRBV12-3 or TRBV12-4 to TRBJ2-6; D not resolved. V was clipped by 3 bases and J by 4 bases, with 7 bases between them. This CDR3 region has 14 residues. In DNA, the CDR3 is TGTGCCAGCAGTTTTACAACAGGGGCCAACGTCCTGACTTTC. Its translation is CASSFTTGANVLTF.

This chain uses TRBV4-3 with TRBJ2-5, with a possible D match to TRBD2 (6 bases). V lost 1 base and J 5 bases, leaving 20 bases between the germline ends. Germline CDR1 LGHNA, CDR2 YSLEER. This CDR3 is 17 amino acids long. CDR3 coding DNA: TGCGCCAGCAGCCAAGGGGGAGGTCTAGGGGAGTGGGAGACCCAGTACTTC. Amino acid sequence: CASSQGGGLGEWETQYF.

The rearrangement links TRBV4-3 to TRBJ2-4; D possibly corresponds to TRBD2 (6 bases). CDR1 and CDR2 from the germline V gene are LGHNA and YSLEER. CDR3 size: 17 residues. V lost 1 base, J lost 3 bases, and 16 bases lay in between. The CDR3 region has the DNA TGCGCCAGCAGCCAAGTATGGGAGGCGGTTGGCAAAAACATTCAGTACTTC. Translation gives CASSQVWEAVGKNIQYF.

The chain carries TRBV7-8 and TRBJ1-1; no firm D call. Germline V gene data show CDR1 as SGHVS and CDR2 as FQNEAQ. The CDR3 is made up of 13 amino acids. Between the trimmed V and J ends, which lost 0 bases and 7 bases, there was a span of 9 bases. CDR3 nucleotides: TGTGCCAGCAGCTTAGCGTTGGGTCATGAAGCTTTCTTT. Its protein is CASSLALGHEAFF. The variable domain in full, completed from reference TRBV7-8 and TRBJ1-1, reads GAGVSQSPRYKVAKRGQDVALRCDPISGHVSLFWYQQALGQGPEFLTYFQNEAQLDKSGLPSDRFFAERPEGSVSTLKIQRTQQEDSAVYLCASSLALGHEAFFGQGTRLTVV.

CDR3 DNA: TGTGCCAGCAGTAAAAAGACAGGGCCCGAGCAGTACTTC. Translation: CASSKKTGPEQYF. This rearrangement joins TRBV25-1 to TRBJ2-7; 7 bases fit TRBD1. The germline V gene has CDR1 MGHDK and CDR2 SYGVNS. The CDR3 covers 13 residues. V lost 5 bases and J lost 6; bases outside the gene matches: 7.

The V and J genes are TRBV7-2 and TRBJ2-7; D not resolved. The CDR3 is 14 residues long. Germline loops: CDR1 SGHTA, CDR2 FQGNSA. V was trimmed by 3 bases and J by 0 bases, leaving 9 bases between them. CDR3 nucleotide sequence: TGTGCCAGCAGCTTTGGAGACACCTCCTACGAGCAGTACTTC. Amino acid sequence: CASSFGDTSYEQYF.

This clonotype was found a few times. This chain connects TRBV28 to TRBJ2-3; D gene unclear. Deletions cut 5 bases from V and 6 bases from J, with 18 bases between. This CDR3 is 15 amino acids long. From germline, CDR1 is MDHEN and CDR2 SYDVKM. CDR3 sequence: CASSPDLLMADTQYF. CDR3 nucleotide sequence: TGTGCCAGCAGTCCCGACCTCCTAATGGCGGATACGCAGTATTTT.

The genes are TRBV7-3 and TRBJ2-3; D is possibly TRBD2 (6 bases). Looked up from germline, CDR1 is SGHTA and CDR2 is FQGTGA. The V gene lost 6 bases and the J gene lost 2 bases, with 12 bases spanning the gap. The CDR3 loop spans 14 amino acids. In DNA form, the CDR3 reads TGTGCCAGCAGAGGAGCGGGCCCCACAGATACGCAGTATTTT. Its protein is CASRGAGPTDTQYF.